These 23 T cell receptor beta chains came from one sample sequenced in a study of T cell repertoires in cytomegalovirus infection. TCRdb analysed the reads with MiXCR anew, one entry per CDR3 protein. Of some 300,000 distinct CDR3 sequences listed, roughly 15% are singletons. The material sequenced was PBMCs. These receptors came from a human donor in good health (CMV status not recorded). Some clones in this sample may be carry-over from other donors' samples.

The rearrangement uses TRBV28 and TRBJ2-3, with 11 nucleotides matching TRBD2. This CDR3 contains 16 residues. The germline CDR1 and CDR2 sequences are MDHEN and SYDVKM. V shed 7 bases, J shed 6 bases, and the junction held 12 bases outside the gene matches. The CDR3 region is CASTHLTSGILDTQYF. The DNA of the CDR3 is TGTGCCAGCACCCACTTGACTAGCGGGATTTTGGATACGCAGTATTTT.

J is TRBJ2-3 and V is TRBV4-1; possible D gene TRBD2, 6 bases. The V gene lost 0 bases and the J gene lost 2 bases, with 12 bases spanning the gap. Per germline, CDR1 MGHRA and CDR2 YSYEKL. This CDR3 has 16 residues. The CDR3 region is CASSQEGRGNTDTQYF. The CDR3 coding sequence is TGCGCCAGCAGCCAAGAAGGGCGGGGAAACACAGATACGCAGTATTTT.

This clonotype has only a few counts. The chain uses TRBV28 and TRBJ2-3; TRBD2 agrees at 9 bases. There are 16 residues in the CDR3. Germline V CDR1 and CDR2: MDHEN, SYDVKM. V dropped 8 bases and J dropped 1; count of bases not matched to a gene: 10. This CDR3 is CASGSIAGEGTDTQYF. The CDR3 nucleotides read TGTGCCAGCGGATCGATAGCGGGAGAAGGCACAGATACGCAGTATTTT.

CDR3 nucleotide sequence: TGTGCCAGCAGCCAAGTGGCAGCGAATGCTAACTATGGCTACACCTTC. Its translation is CASSQVAANANYGYTF. This chain connects TRBV4-2 to TRBJ1-2; D unresolved. Germline CDR1 LGHNA, CDR2 YNFKEQ. CDR3 length equals 16 residues. Trimming took 1 base from V and 0 from J, leaving 12 bases between them.

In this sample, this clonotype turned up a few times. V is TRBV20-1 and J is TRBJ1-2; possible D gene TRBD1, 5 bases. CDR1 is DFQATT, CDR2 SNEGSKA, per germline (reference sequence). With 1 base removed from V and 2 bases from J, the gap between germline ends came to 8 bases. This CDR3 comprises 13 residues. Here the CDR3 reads CSARGGTNYGYTF. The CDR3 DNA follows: TGCAGTGCTAGAGGCGGGACGAACTATGGCTACACCTTC.

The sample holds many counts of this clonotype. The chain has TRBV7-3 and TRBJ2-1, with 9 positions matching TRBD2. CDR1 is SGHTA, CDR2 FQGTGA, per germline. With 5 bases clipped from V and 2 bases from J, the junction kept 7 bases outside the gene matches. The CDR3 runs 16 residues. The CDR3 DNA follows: TGTGCCAGCAGCCCCGCCGGGACTAGCACCTACAATGAGCAGTTCTTC. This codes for CASSPAGTSTYNEQFF.

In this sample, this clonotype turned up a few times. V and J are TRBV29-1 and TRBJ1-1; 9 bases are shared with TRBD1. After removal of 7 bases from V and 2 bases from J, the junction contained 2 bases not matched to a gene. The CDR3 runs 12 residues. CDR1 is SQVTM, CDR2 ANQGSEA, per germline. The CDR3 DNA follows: TGCAGCGGGACAGGGGTCAACACTGAAGCTTTCTTT. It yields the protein CSGTGVNTEAFF.

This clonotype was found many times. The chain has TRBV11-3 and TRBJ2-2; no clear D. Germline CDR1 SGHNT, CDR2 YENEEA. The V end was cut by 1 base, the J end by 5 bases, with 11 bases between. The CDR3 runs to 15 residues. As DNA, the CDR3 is TGTGCCAGCAGCTTAGGTACGGAAGGAACCGGGGAGCTGTTTTTT. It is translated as CASSLGTEGTGELFF.

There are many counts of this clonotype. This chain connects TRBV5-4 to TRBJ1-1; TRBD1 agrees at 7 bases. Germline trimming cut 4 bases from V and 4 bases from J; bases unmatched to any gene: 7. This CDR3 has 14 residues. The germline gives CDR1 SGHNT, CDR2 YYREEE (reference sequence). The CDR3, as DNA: TGTGCCAGCAGCAGCAGGGGGGAGTCCACTGAAGCTTTCTTT. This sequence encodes CASSSRGESTEAFF.

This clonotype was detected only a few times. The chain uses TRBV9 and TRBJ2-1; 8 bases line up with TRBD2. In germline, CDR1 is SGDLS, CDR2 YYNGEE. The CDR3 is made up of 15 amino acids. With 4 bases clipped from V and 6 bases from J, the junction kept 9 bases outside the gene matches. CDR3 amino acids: CASSLQAGASNEQFF. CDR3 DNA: TGTGCCAGCAGCCTCCAAGCGGGGGCCTCCAATGAGCAGTTCTTC.

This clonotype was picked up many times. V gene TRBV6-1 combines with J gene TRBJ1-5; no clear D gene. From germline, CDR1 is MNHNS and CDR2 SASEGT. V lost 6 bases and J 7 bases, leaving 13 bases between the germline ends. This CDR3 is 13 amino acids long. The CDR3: CASRGIGWQPQHF. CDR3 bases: TGTGCCAGCAGGGGGATAGGGTGGCAGCCCCAGCATTTT.

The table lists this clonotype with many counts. The CDR3 DNA reads as TGTGCCAGCAGCGCCCGACTAGCGGGGAGTAATGAGCAGTTCTTC. Residues: CASSARLAGSNEQFF. This chain uses TRBV7-2 with TRBJ2-1, with 11 bases aligning to TRBD2. The germline CDR1 and CDR2 sequences are SGHTA and FQGNSA. V lost 5 bases and J lost 7; bases outside the gene matches: 7. CDR3 size: 15 residues.

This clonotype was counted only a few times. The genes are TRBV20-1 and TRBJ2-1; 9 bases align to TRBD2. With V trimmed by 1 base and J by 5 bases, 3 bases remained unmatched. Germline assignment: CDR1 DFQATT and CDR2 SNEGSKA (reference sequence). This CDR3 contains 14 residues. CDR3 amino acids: CSARVLAGNNEQFF. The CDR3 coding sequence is TGCAGTGCTAGAGTCCTAGCGGGGAACAATGAGCAGTTCTTC.

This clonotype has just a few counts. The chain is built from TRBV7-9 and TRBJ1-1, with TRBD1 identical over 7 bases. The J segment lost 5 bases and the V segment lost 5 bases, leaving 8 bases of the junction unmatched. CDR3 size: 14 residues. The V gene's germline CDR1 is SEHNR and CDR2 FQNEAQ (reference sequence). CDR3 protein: CASSPRQGDTEAFF. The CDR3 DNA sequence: TGTGCCAGCAGCCCTCGCCAGGGGGATACTGAAGCTTTCTTT.

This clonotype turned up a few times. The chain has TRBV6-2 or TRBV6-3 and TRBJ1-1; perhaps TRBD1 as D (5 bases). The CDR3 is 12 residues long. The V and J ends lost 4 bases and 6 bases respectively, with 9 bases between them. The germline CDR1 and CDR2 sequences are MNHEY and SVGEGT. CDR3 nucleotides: TGTGCCAGCAGTTGGGGCTATGCTGAAGCTTTCTTT. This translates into CASSWGYAEAFF.

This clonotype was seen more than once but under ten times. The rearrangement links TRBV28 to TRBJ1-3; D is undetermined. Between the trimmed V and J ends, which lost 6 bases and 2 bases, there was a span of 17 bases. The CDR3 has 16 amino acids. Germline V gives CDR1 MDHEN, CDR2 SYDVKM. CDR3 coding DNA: TGTGCCAGCAGACCCCTCGGATTGACGACTGGAAACACCATATATTTT. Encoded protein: CASRPLGLTTGNTIYF.

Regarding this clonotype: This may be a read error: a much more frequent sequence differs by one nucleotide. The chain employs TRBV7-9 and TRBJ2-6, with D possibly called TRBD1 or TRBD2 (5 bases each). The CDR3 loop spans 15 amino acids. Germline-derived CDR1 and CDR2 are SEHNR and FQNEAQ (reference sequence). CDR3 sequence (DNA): TGTGCCAGCAGCGCGTGGACTTCTGGGGCCAACCTCCTGACTTTC. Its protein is CASSAWTSGANLLTF. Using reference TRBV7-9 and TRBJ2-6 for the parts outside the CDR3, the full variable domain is DTGVSQNPRHKITKRGQNVTFRCDPISEHNRLYWYRQTLGQGPEFLTYFQNEAQLEKSRLLSDRFSAERPKGSFSTLEIQRTEQGDSAMYLCASSAWTSGANLLTFGAGSRLTVL.

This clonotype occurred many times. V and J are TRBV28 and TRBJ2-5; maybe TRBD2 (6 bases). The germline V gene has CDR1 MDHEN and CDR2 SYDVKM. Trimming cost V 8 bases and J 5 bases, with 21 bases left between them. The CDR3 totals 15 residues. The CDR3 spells CASLSSGLTPETQYF. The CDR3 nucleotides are TGTGCCAGCCTATCTTCGGGACTCACCCCCGAGACCCAGTACTTC.

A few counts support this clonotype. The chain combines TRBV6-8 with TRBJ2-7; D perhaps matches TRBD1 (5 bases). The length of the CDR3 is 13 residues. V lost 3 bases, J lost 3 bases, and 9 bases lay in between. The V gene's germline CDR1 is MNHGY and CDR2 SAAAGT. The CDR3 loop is CASSYDSLYEQYF. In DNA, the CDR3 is TGTGCCAGCAGTTATGACAGCCTCTACGAGCAGTACTTC.

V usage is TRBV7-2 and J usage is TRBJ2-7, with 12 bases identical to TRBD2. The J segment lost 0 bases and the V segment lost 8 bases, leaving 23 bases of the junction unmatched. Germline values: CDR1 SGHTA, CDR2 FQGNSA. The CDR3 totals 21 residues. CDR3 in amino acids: CASSLRDSGTSGFGGSYEQYF. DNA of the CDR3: TGTGCCAGCTCACTGAGGGACTCCGGGACTAGCGGGTTCGGGGGCTCCTACGAGCAGTACTTC.

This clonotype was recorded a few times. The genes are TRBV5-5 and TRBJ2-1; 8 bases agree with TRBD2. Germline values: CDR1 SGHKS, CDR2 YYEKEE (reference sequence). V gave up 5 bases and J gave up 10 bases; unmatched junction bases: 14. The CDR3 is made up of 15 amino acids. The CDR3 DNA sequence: TGTGCCAGCAGTCCCATAGCGGGGCCTCCAGGGGAGCAGTTCTTC. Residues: CASSPIAGPPGEQFF.

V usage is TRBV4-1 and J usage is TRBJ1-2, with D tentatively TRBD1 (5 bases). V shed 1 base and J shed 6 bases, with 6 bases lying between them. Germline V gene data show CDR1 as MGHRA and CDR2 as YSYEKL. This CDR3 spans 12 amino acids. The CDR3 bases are TGCGCCAGCAGCCAAGGCAGGGATGGCTACACCTTC. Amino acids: CASSQGRDGYTF.

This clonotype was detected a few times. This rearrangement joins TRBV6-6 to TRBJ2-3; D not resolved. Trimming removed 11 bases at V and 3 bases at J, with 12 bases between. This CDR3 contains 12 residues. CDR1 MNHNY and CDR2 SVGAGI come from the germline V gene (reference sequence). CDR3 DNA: TGTGCCTGCAAAATGGGTACAGATACGCAGTATTTT. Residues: CACKMGTDTQYF.